Below, 4 T cell receptor beta chains from the same sample are listed, as sequenced in a study of blood T cell repertoires in COVID-19. Profiled with immunoSEQ multiplex PCR; TCRdb holds only in-frame clones, not every one. The sample contains tens of thousands of clones, 65% to 90% of which appear only once. The sample was peripheral blood. The receptors were sampled from a man aged 50-60 years with active COVID-19.

V usage is TRBV4-2 and J usage is TRBJ2-3; 7 bases map to TRBD2. The CDR3 runs to 18 residues. CDR1 and CDR2 (germline): LGHNA, YNFKEQ. Unmatched junction bases numbered 11, after V lost 2 bases and J lost 0 bases. Here the CDR3 DNA reads TGTGCCAGCAGCCAACGCCCTAGCGGAACTACTAGCACAGATACGCAGTATTTT. Its protein product is CASSQRPSGTTSTDTQYF.

CDR3 in DNA: TGTGCCAGCAGTGGGGGCTTGACAGGGTTTGACTATGGCTACACCTTC. As protein: CASSGGLTGFDYGYTF. The chain joins TRBV6-4 to TRBJ1-2, with 7 bases matching TRBD1. The CDR3 is 16 residues long. Trimming cost V 4 bases and J 3 bases; bases outside gene matches: 11. CDR1 and CDR2 from the germline V gene are MRHNA and SNTAGT.

The chain uses TRBV19 and TRBJ1-6; D gene unclear. This CDR3 contains 13 residues. Between the trimmed V and J ends, which lost 6 bases and 4 bases, there was a span of 7 bases. Germline V CDR1 and CDR2: LNHDA, SQIVND (reference sequence). CDR3 amino acids: CASRPDYNSPLHF. The CDR3 DNA follows: TGTGCCAGTAGACCAGATTATAATTCACCCCTCCACTTT. The full variable domain, completed using reference TRBV19 and TRBJ1-6, is DGGITQSPKYLFRKEGQNVTLSCEQNLNHDAMYWYRQDPGQGLRLIYYSQIVNDFQKGDIAEGYSVSREKKESFPLTVTSAQKNPTAFYLCASRPDYNSPLHFGNGTRLTVT.

This clone was seen only once. V is TRBV30 and J is TRBJ1-3, with D unclear. Trimming took off 2 bases at V and 2 bases at J, with 7 bases between the two ends. CDR3 size: 13 residues. The germline V gene encodes CDR1 GTSNPN and CDR2 SVGIG (reference sequence). The CDR3 nucleotides are TGTGCCTGGAGTTGGAGGCCTGGAAACACCATATATTTT. Translated, it gives CAWSWRPGNTIYF.